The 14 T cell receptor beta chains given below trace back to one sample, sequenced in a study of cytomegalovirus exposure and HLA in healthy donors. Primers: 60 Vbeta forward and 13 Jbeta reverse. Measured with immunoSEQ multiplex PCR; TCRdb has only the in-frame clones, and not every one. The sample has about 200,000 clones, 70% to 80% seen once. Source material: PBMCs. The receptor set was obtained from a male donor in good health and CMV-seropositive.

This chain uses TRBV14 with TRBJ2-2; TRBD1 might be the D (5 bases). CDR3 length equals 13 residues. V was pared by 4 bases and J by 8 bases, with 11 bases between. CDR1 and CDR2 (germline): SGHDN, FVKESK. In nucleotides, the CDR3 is TGTGCCAGCAGCCCCAGGGTCGGTGGGGAGCTGTTTTTT. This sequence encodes CASSPRVGGELFF.

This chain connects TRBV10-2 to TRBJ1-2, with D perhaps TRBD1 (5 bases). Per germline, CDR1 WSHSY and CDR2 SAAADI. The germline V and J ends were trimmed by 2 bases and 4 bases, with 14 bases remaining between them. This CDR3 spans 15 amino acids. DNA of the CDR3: TGCGCCAGCAGTGAGCCACCAGGAGGGACCTATGGCTACACCTTC. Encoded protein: CASSEPPGGTYGYTF.

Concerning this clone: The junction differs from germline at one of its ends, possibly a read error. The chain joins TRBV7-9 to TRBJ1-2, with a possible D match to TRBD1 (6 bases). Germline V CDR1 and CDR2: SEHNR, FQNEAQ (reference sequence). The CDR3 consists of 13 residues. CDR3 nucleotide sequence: TGTTCCAGCAGCTTAGACAGGAACTATGGCTACACCTTC. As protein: CSSSLDRNYGYTF.

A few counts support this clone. The chain's CDR3 is CASSRGFMNTEAFF. The DNA for the CDR3 is TGTGCCAGCAGCAGGGGGTTTATGAACACTGAAGCTTTCTTT. J is TRBJ1-1 and V is TRBV6-5, with 7 positions matching TRBD1. The germline gives CDR1 MNHEY, CDR2 SVGAGI. The length of the CDR3 is 14 residues. J gave up 0 bases and V 6 bases, and 4 bases lay outside the gene matches.

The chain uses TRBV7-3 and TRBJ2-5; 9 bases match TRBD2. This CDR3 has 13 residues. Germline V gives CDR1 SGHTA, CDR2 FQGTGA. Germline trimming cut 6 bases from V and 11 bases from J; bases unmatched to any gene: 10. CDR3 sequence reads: CASRLAGVREQYF. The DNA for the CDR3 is TGTGCCAGCAGATTAGCGGGAGTGCGGGAGCAGTACTTC.

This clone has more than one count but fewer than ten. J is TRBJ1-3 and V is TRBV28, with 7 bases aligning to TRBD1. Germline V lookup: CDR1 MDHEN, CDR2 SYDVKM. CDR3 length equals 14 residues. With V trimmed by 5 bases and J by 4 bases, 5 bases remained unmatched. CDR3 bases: TGTGCCAGCAGTCCCCACAGGGGAGGAAACACCATATATTTT. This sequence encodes CASSPHRGGNTIYF. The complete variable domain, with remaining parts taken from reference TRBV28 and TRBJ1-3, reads DVKVTQSSRYLVKRTGEKVFLECVQDMDHENMFWYRQDPGLGLRLIYFSYDVKMKEKGDIPEGYSVSREKKERFSLILESASTNQTSMYLCASSPHRGGNTIYFGEGSWLTVV.

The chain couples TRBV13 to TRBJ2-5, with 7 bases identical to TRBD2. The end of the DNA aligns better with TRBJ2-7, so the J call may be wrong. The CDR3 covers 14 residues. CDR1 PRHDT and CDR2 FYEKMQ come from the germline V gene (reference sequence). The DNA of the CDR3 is TGTGCCAGCAGCACCCGGGAGGAGTGGTACGAGCAGTACTTC. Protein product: CASSTREEWYEQYF.

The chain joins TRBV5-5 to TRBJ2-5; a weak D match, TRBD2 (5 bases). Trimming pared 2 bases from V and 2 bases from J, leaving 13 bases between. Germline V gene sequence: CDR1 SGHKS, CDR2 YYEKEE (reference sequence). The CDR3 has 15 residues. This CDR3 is CASSFVTSIQETQYF. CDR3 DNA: TGTGCCAGCAGCTTCGTCACTAGTATACAAGAGACCCAGTACTTC.

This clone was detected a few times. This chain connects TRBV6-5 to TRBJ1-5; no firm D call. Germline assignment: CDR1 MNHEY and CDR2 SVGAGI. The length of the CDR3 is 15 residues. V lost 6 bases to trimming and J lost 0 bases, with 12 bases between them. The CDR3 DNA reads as TGTGCCAGCAGCCCCCTTCACTATAGCAATCAGCCCCAGCATTTT. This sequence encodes CASSPLHYSNQPQHF.

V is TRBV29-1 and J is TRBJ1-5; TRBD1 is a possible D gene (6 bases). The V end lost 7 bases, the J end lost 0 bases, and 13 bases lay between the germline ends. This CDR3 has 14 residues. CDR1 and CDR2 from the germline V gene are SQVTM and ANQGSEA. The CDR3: CSAGTTDSNQPQHF. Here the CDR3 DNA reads TGCAGCGCTGGGACAACCGATAGCAATCAGCCCCAGCATTTT.

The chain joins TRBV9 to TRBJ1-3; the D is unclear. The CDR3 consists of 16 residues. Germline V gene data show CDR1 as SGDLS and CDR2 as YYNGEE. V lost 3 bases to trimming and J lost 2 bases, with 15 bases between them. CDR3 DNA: TGTGCCAGCAGCGCATTCGGCCAGGCCGCTGGAAACACCATATATTTT. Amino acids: CASSAFGQAAGNTIYF. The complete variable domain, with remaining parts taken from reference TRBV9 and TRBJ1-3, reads DSGVTQTPKHLITATGQRVTLRCSPRSGDLSVYWYQQSLDQGLQFLIQYYNGEERAKGNILERFSAQQFPDLHSELNLSSLELGDSALYFCASSAFGQAAGNTIYFGEGSWLTVV.

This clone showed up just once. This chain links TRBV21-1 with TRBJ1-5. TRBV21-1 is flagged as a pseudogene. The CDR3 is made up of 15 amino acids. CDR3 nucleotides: TGTGCCAGCAGCAAATTGGAGGGGCCCAACCAGCCCCAGCATTTT. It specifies CASSKLEGPNQPQHF.

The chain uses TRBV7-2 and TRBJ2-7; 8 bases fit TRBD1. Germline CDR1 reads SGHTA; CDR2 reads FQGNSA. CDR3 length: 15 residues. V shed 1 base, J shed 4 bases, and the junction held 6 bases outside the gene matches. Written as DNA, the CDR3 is TGTGCCAGCAGCTTAGTCCAGGGGGCGAAGTACGAGCAGTACTTC. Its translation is CASSLVQGAKYEQYF.

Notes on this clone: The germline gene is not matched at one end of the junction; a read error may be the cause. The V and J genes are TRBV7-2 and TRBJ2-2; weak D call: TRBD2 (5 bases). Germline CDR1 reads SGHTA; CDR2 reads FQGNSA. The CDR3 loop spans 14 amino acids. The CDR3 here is CASSLAVVNGELVF. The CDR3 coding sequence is TGTGCCAGCAGCTTAGCCGTAGTGAACGGGGAGCTGGTTTTT.